The source of this T cell receptor beta chain is a study of CD8+ T cells in alopecia areata listed by TCRdb under 2018. Broadly, across the study: Treated patients were enrolled in an open-label pilot trial of oral tofacitinib at 5 to 10 mg twice daily for moderate-to-severe alopecia areata. The RNA source kit depended on sample type: the PAXgene miRNA kit for fixed scalp, the miRNeasy kit for PBMCs, and the RNeasy kit for mouse skin. Scalp clonality was compared among normal scalp (n=4), patchy alopecia areata scalp (n=8), and alopecia totalis/universalis scalp (n=8). TCRbeta CDR3 regions were amplified by immunoSEQ multiplex PCR with 35 Vbeta forward and 13 Jbeta reverse primers. Tofacitinib-treated patients had biopsies at baseline and at 4 and 24 weeks of treatment, with a later scalp biopsy in several patients. Scalp tissue and sorted CD4+ and CD8+ peripheral blood T cells from patchy and totalis/universalis alopecia areata patients and from healthy controls were covered by human TCRbeta sequencing. In both human patients and the C3H/HeJ mouse model, the study applied high-throughput TCRbeta sequencing to look at T cell clonal expansion in alopecia areata. Tofacitinib was administered for 6 to 18 months, and 6 months of follow-up off drug were then conducted to assess delayed response and recurrence. What the study reported, not specific to this receptor: Compared with normal scalp, lesional scalp, particularly in alopecia totalis/universalis, had higher clonality and more expanded CD8+ clones, which suggests antigenic drive. Shared TCR sequences between patients were less evident than in mice, which may be partly attributable to HLA diversity in the patient population. Scalp TCR repertoire analysis is complicated because resident alphabeta T cells in normal human skin are also sequenced, whereas mouse skin is dominated by gammadelta T cells.

From the cysteine through the phenylalanine, the CDR3 covers 15 amino acids. CDR3 DNA is the only sequence kept; it has 45 bases, read in frame from the first base. CDR1 and CDR2 are read off the germline V gene as MNHEY and SVGAGI. Between the V and J ends, shortened by 5 bases and 1 base respectively, the junction contains 14 bases. Library prep was done by the immunoSEQ multiplex PCR assay. RNA was extracted from all samples and reverse transcribed into cDNA, which served as template for TCR sequencing. First-strand cDNA was synthesized with SuperScript III using a 2:1 mix of oligo-dT and random hexamers. A synthetic immune receptor repertoire was used to gauge amplification bias, and whatever bias remained was removed computationally. As for how the authors treated the data: Raw reads were preprocessed to remove errors, and CDR3 was defined according to IMGT conventions as the region from the conserved cysteine to phenylalanine. Clonality was computed as 1 minus the Shannon entropy, with the entropy normalized by log2 of the number of productive unique TCRs. Whether each scalp clone was CD4 or CD8 was inferred by checking scalp TCRbeta sequences against the CD4 and CD8 repertoires from sorted blood. Sourced from immuneACCESS, this table was stored by TCRdb with only in-frame sequences that have V and J called. A share of the clones is absent; for the studies checked, an unresolved V gene accounts for under half, and the remainder has no known explanation. That table gives V, J and clone size, and the DNA gave D and trimming. This sample is represented by about 170,000 clones; 65% to 75% of them were singletons. Around 10% of the sample belongs to the ten largest clones.

Comments on this clone: No cognate antigen has been identified for it. Base qualities are not at hand, and no much larger clone is one base apart.

Per the publication, the time point label means: baseline before oral tofacitinib. Peripheral blood and lesional scalp punch biopsies were obtained from patients with alopecia areata. PBMCs were separated by density centrifugation and stained for CD3, CD4 and CD8, after which CD4+ and CD8+ T cells were sorted on a FACSAria. The chain is encoded by TRBV6-5 joined to TRBJ1-1, and the D gene may be TRBD1, 6 bases matching. The sample here was CD8+ T cells sorted from blood, taken at week 0. This clonotype originated in a human donor with alopecia areata. The CDR3 protein sequence reads: CASSRSTGGNTEAFF. The DNA reads TGTGCCAGCAGTAGATCGACAGGTGGGAACACTGAAGCTTTCTTT.